A selection of T cell receptor beta chains follows, all from one sample in a study of blood T cell repertoires in COVID-19. TCRdb's table, derived via immunoSEQ multiplex PCR, lists solely in-frame clones and lacks some. The sample shows about 240,000 clones, over 80% of them seen only once. Sequencing used PBMCs or T cells enriched from blood (not recorded which). The origin of the receptors is a woman under 40 with acute COVID-19. CDR3s include the opening cysteine and the closing phenylalanine or tryptophan. A D gene is named only where the DNA matches it firmly. Some rows have no size entry. The others give once, few or many, or a class for an expanded clone.

CDR3 DNA: TGTGCCAGCAGCTTAGGGGGCAGGGGGGCATGGTATGGCTACACCTTC; CDR3 protein: CASSLGGRGAWYGYTF; clone size: -; J gene: TRBJ1-2; V gene: TRBV7-8; D gene: TRBD1
CDR3 DNA: TGCGCCAGCGCCAACGGACAGGAAGAGACCCAGTACTTC; CDR3 protein: CASANGQEETQYF; clone size: -; J gene: TRBJ2-5; V gene: TRBV10-1; D gene: TRBD1
CDR3 DNA: TGTGCCAGCAGTCCCCCACGAGAGAGGAACACTGAAGCTTTCTTT; CDR3 protein: CASSPPRERNTEAFF; clone size: -; J gene: TRBJ1-1; V gene: TRBV6-5; D gene: -
CDR3 DNA: TGCGCCAGTCAACAGCGGGACATCCCCACCGGGGAGCTGTTTTTT; CDR3 protein: CASQQRDIPTGELFF; clone size: -; J gene: TRBJ2-2; V gene: TRBV5-1; D gene: -
CDR3 DNA: TGTGCCACCAGCAGAGACGGGGGGCCTTCCTACGAGCAGTACTTC; CDR3 protein: CATSRDGGPSYEQYF; clone size: -; J gene: TRBJ2-7; V gene: TRBV15; D gene: -
CDR3 DNA: TGTGCCAGCAGCAAAGGCCCAGGCCGGGACAGGGAGTACAATGAGCAGTTCTTC; CDR3 protein: CASSKGPGRDREYNEQFF; clone size: -; J gene: TRBJ2-1; V gene: TRBV21-1; D gene: -
CDR3 DNA: TGTGCCAGCAGGGCGGACAGGGGGATGGACACTGAAGCTTTCTTT; CDR3 protein: CASRADRGMDTEAFF; clone size: -; J gene: TRBJ1-1; V gene: TRBV27; D gene: TRBD1
CDR3 DNA: TGTGCCAGCAGCTTGGCCCGTGCGGGGGGGCGGAACTATGGCTACACCTTC; CDR3 protein: CASSLARAGGRNYGYTF; clone size: -; J gene: TRBJ1-2; V gene: TRBV5-4; D gene: -
CDR3 DNA: TGTGCCAGCAGCCAAACTCCCGGGACAGGTAATGAAAAACTGTTTTTT; CDR3 protein: CASSQTPGTGNEKLFF; clone size: -; J gene: TRBJ1-4; V gene: TRBV3-1/TRBV3-2; D gene: TRBD1
CDR3 DNA: TGCGCCAGCAGCCAACCCTTCGGGGGGACTAGCGAGGGCACAGATACGCAGTATTTT; CDR3 protein: CASSQPFGGTSEGTDTQYF; clone size: -; J gene: TRBJ2-3; V gene: TRBV4-1; D gene: TRBD2
CDR3 DNA: TGCAGTGCTAGTCCCTCCAGTAGCAATCAGCCCCAGCATTTT; CDR3 protein: CSASPSSSNQPQHF; clone size: -; J gene: TRBJ1-5; V gene: TRBV20-1; D gene: -
CDR3 DNA: TGTGCCAGTAGTATCACCCGGGACTATGGCTACACCTTC; CDR3 protein: CASSITRDYGYTF; clone size: -; J gene: TRBJ1-2; V gene: TRBV19; D gene: -
CDR3 DNA: TGTGCCAGTAGTATGGCAGGGATGAACACTGAAGCTTTCTTT; CDR3 protein: CASSMAGMNTEAFF; clone size: -; J gene: TRBJ1-1; V gene: TRBV19; D gene: -
CDR3 DNA: TGCGCCACTAACGACAGGAGCGATGAGCAGTTCTTC; CDR3 protein: CATNDRSDEQFF; clone size: -; J gene: TRBJ2-1; V gene: TRBV10-2; D gene: -
CDR3 DNA: TGTGCCAGCATTACGGACAGATGGAATGAAAAACTGTTTTTT; CDR3 protein: CASITDRWNEKLFF; clone size: -; J gene: TRBJ1-4; V gene: TRBV2; D gene: -
CDR3 DNA: TGTGCTAGCGGGACCCAGCCCCCGGGGACAGCCTATGGCTACACCTTC; CDR3 protein: CASGTQPPGTAYGYTF; clone size: -; J gene: TRBJ1-2; V gene: TRBV12-5; D gene: TRBD1
CDR3 DNA: TGCGCCAGCAGTGACCGACAGAAAAACACTGAAGCTTTCTTT; CDR3 protein: CASSDRQKNTEAFF; clone size: once; J gene: TRBJ1-1; V gene: TRBV10-2; D gene: -
CDR3 DNA: TGTGCCAGCAGCGATTCTTCGACAGGGGGCGAGCAGTACTTC; CDR3 protein: CASSDSSTGGEQYF; clone size: -; J gene: TRBJ2-7; V gene: TRBV6-5; D gene: TRBD1
CDR3 DNA: TGTGCCAGCAGCTTGTTAAACACCGGGGAGCTGTTTTTT; CDR3 protein: CASSLLNTGELFF; clone size: few; J gene: TRBJ2-2; V gene: TRBV5-8; D gene: -
CDR3 DNA: TGTGCCAGCAGCCAAGCTACTGGTGGGGGAGGCACTGAAGCTTTCTTT; CDR3 protein: CASSQATGGGGTEAFF; clone size: -; J gene: TRBJ1-1; V gene: TRBV4-2; D gene: -
CDR3 DNA: TGTGCCAGTAGTACAGGCGGGTTGGGGGCTAACACTGAAGCTTTCTTT; CDR3 protein: CASSTGGLGANTEAFF; clone size: few; J gene: TRBJ1-1; V gene: TRBV19; D gene: -
CDR3 DNA: TGTGCCAGCTCACCAACACACAGGGTGACTGAAGCTTTCTTT; CDR3 protein: CASSPTHRVTEAFF; clone size: few; J gene: TRBJ1-1; V gene: TRBV18; D gene: -
CDR3 DNA: TGTGCCAGCAGCTCCGCAGGGGTTGGGCAGCCCCAGCATTTT; CDR3 protein: CASSSAGVGQPQHF; clone size: -; J gene: TRBJ1-5; V gene: TRBV7-8; D gene: -
CDR3 DNA: TGTGCCAGCGGGGACATCCCTAACTATGGCTACACCTTC; CDR3 protein: CASGDIPNYGYTF; clone size: -; J gene: TRBJ1-2; V gene: TRBV27; D gene: -
CDR3 DNA: TGTGCCATCAGTGACCGGGACACGAAAGGGCCCAATCAGCCCCAGCATTTT; CDR3 protein: CAISDRDTKGPNQPQHF; clone size: -; J gene: TRBJ1-5; V gene: TRBV10-3; D gene: -
CDR3 DNA: TGTGCCAGCAGCCCCACGGGACAGGGATTTGGCTACACCTTC; CDR3 protein: CASSPTGQGFGYTF; clone size: -; J gene: TRBJ1-2; V gene: TRBV5-4; D gene: TRBD1
CDR3 DNA: TGCAGCGCTCTAATATTTCAGGGGTACTATGGCTACACCTTC; CDR3 protein: CSALIFQGYYGYTF; clone size: -; J gene: TRBJ1-2; V gene: TRBV29-1; D gene: -
CDR3 DNA: TGTGCCAGCAGCCAAGTAGGGGGCGAAGCTTTCTTT; CDR3 protein: CASSQVGGEAFF; clone size: -; J gene: TRBJ1-1; V gene: TRBV3-1/TRBV3-2; D gene: TRBD1
CDR3 DNA: TGTGCCAGCAGTTATAAGCGAGCTGAAGCTTTCTTT; CDR3 protein: CASSYKRAEAFF; clone size: -; J gene: TRBJ1-1; V gene: TRBV6-5; D gene: -
CDR3 DNA: TGTGCCAGCAGCTTGGGGACAGGGGCCTTTCAGCCCCAGCATTTT; CDR3 protein: CASSLGTGAFQPQHF; clone size: -; J gene: TRBJ1-5; V gene: TRBV11-2; D gene: TRBD1
CDR3 DNA: TGTGCCAGCAGGCTACTCTCCTACGAGCAGTACTTC; CDR3 protein: CASRLLSYEQYF; clone size: -; J gene: TRBJ2-7; V gene: TRBV2; D gene: -
CDR3 DNA: TGTGCCAGCAGCGCAAGACAGGGGTGGACTGAAGCTTTCTTT; CDR3 protein: CASSARQGWTEAFF; clone size: -; J gene: TRBJ1-1; V gene: TRBV7-2; D gene: TRBD1
CDR3 DNA: TGTGCCAGCAGCCGCAGGGGGTACACAGATACGCAGTATTTT; CDR3 protein: CASSRRGYTDTQYF; clone size: -; J gene: TRBJ2-3; V gene: TRBV11-3; D gene: TRBD1
CDR3 DNA: TGTGCCTGGAGTGTTGTTGGACAGATGAACACTGAAGCTTTCTTT; CDR3 protein: CAWSVVGQMNTEAFF; clone size: -; J gene: TRBJ1-1; V gene: TRBV30; D gene: -
CDR3 DNA: TGTGCCAGTAGTAGGGGACTAGGGACAGATACGCAGTATTTT; CDR3 protein: CASSRGLGTDTQYF; clone size: -; J gene: TRBJ2-3; V gene: TRBV19; D gene: TRBD2
CDR3 DNA: TGTGCCAGCAGCCAAGGTGGACAGGGGGCGTTCGGGGAGACCCAGTACTTC; CDR3 protein: CASSQGGQGAFGETQYF; clone size: -; J gene: TRBJ2-5; V gene: TRBV3-1/TRBV3-2; D gene: TRBD1
CDR3 DNA: TGTGCCAGCAGCTTAACGGGGGAGGGGGTAACCTACGAGCAGTACTTC; CDR3 protein: CASSLTGEGVTYEQYF; clone size: -; J gene: TRBJ2-7; V gene: TRBV27; D gene: -